The rows below give T cell receptor beta chains drawn from one sample of a study of post-analysis software for immune sequencing data. One entry per CDR3 protein results from TCRdb running MiXCR on the PCR reads. Of about 770,000 distinct CDR3 sequences in the sample, 46% are singletons; the top ten hold 4.9%. Input material: blood. The receptor source for this set is a girl aged 10 to 17 with multiple sclerosis. Both conserved end residues are part of each CDR3. The order of the fields is J gene, V gene, clone size, D gene, CDR3 protein, CDR3 DNA. D genes are given only for firm matches. Clone sizes are given selectively: once, few, many, or a class where the clone is expanded.

>TRBJ1-2|TRBV13|NA|NA
CASSFGRGDGYTF
TGTGCCAGCAGCTTCGGCAGGGGAGACGGCTACACCTTC
>TRBJ1-5|TRBV27|NA|NA
CASSSGSSGGNQPQHF
TGTGCCAGCAGTTCTGGCAGTTCTGGGGGCAATCAGCCCCAGCATTTT
>TRBJ2-5|TRBV7-9|NA|NA
CASSPDVGGPETQYF
TGTGCCAGCAGCCCAGACGTTGGGGGTCCGGAGACCCAGTACTTC
>TRBJ2-1|TRBV5-1|few|TRBD2
CASSLMASGRQYNEQFF
TGCGCCAGCAGCTTGATGGCTAGCGGGAGGCAATACAATGAGCAGTTCTTC
>TRBJ2-5|TRBV5-6|few|NA
CASSPTPEALKETQYF
TGTGCCAGCAGCCCAACCCCCGAGGCCTTGAAAGAGACCCAGTACTTC
>TRBJ2-1|TRBV12-3/TRBV12-4|NA|NA
CASSPRVGKQFF
TGTGCCAGCAGCCCCAGGGTGGGTAAGCAGTTCTTC
>TRBJ2-6|TRBV9|NA|NA
CASGSSGANVLTF
TGTGCCAGCGGTTCCTCTGGGGCCAACGTCCTGACTTTC
>TRBJ1-6|TRBV6-1|NA|NA
CASSERSGLPSPLHF
TGTGCCAGCAGTGAAAGGTCGGGATTGCCTTCACCCCTCCACTTT
>TRBJ2-5|TRBV12-3/TRBV12-4|NA|NA
CASSSGTQAGETQYF
TGTGCCAGCAGTTCCGGGACCCAGGCAGGAGAGACCCAGTACTTC
>TRBJ2-5|TRBV20-1|NA|NA
CSARDLARGIWTGETQYF
TGCAGTGCTAGAGATTTAGCCAGGGGAATATGGACGGGGGAGACCCAGTACTTC
>TRBJ1-5|TRBV6-5|NA|NA
CASSWGGGNQPQHF
TGTGCCAGCAGCTGGGGAGGTGGCAATCAGCCCCAGCATTTT
>TRBJ1-1|TRBV6-2/TRBV6-3|NA|TRBD1
CASSFHTPYDRAIAIRGNTEAFF
TGTGCCAGCAGTTTTCACACACCATACGACAGGGCGATAGCCATTCGAGGGAACACTGAAGCTTTCTTT
>TRBJ2-5|TRBV9|NA|TRBD2
CASSGVIAGDGETQYF
TGTGCCAGCAGCGGTGTAATAGCGGGAGACGGGGAGACCCAGTACTTC
>TRBJ2-7|TRBV6-2/TRBV6-3|NA|TRBD1
CASSYSRDRGEYEQYF
TGTGCCAGCAGTTACTCCCGGGACAGGGGGGAGTACGAGCAGTACTTC
>TRBJ1-2|TRBV7-2|few|NA
CASSSLPTGYYGYTF
TGTGCCAGCAGCTCCCTCCCCACAGGATACTATGGCTACACCTTC
>TRBJ2-2|TRBV12-3/TRBV12-4|NA|TRBD2
CASSGGTSRSSGELFF
TGTGCCAGCAGTGGGGGGACTAGTAGGTCTTCCGGGGAGCTGTTTTTT
>TRBJ2-7|TRBV20-1|few|TRBD2
CSASPLPSGFSYEQYF
TGCAGTGCAAGCCCTCTCCCTAGCGGCTTCTCCTACGAGCAGTACTTC
>TRBJ2-6|TRBV11-3|few|TRBD1
CASSPGDRAVPGANVLTF
TGTGCCAGCAGCCCGGGGGACAGGGCTGTTCCTGGGGCCAACGTCCTGACTTTC
>TRBJ1-2|TRBV9|few|NA
CASSAQSTVNYGYTF
TGTGCCAGCAGCGCCCAATCGACAGTTAACTATGGCTACACCTTC
>TRBJ2-1|TRBV27|NA|NA
CASSYHGTSRQFF
TGTGCCAGCAGTTACCACGGGACTTCCCGACAGTTCTTC
>TRBJ2-1|TRBV6-5|few|NA
CASSHRSSYNEQFF
TGTGCCAGCAGCCACAGAAGCTCCTACAATGAGCAGTTCTTC
>TRBJ2-1|TRBV6-5|once|NA
CASSSFIHNEQFF
TGTGCCAGCAGTTCATTCATACACAATGAGCAGTTCTTC
>TRBJ2-7|TRBV6-6|few|NA
CASSYPNSYEQYF
TGTGCCAGCAGTTACCCAAACTCCTACGAGCAGTACTTC
>TRBJ2-1|TRBV6-2/TRBV6-3|few|TRBD2
CASRAPAGSGSYNEQFF
TGTGCCAGCAGAGCTCCAGCGGGATCGGGCTCCTACAATGAGCAGTTCTTC
>TRBJ2-1|TRBV12-3/TRBV12-4|NA|TRBD2
CASSLEGLAGEAANEQFF
TGTGCCAGCAGTTTAGAGGGACTAGCGGGAGAGGCGGCCAATGAGCAGTTCTTC